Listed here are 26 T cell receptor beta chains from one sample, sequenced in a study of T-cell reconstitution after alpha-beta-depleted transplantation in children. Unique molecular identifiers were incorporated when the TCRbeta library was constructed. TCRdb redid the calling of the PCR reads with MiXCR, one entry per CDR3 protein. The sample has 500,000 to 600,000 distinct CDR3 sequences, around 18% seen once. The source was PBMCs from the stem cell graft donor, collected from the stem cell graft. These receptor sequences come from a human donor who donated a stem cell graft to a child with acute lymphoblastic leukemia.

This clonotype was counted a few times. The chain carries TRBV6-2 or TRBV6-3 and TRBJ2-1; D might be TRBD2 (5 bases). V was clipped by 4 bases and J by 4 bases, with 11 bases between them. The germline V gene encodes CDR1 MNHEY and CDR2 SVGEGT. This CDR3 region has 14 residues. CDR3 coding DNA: TGTGCCAGCAGTTCTCAAGCGGAATACAATGAGCAGTTCTTC. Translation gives CASSSQAEYNEQFF.

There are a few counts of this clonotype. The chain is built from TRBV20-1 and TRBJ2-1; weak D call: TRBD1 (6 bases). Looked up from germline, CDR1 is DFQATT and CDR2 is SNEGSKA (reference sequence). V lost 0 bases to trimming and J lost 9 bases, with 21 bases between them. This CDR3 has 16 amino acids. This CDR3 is CSARDVSWQGWGEQFF. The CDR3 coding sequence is TGCAGTGCTAGAGATGTCTCGTGGCAGGGGTGGGGTGAGCAGTTCTTC.

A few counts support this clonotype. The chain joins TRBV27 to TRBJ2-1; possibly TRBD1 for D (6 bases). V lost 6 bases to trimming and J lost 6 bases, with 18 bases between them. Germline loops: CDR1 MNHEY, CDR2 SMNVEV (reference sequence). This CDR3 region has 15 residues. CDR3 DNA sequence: TGTGCCAGCAGCCCCCGTCTAGTCAGGGGCAATGAGCAGTTCTTC. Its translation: CASSPRLVRGNEQFF.

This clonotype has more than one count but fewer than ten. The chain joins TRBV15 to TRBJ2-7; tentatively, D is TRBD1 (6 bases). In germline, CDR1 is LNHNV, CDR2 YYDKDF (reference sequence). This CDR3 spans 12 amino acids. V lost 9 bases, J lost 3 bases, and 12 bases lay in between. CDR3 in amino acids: CATRRGIYEQYF. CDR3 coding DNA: TGTGCCACAAGAAGGGGGATCTACGAGCAGTACTTC.

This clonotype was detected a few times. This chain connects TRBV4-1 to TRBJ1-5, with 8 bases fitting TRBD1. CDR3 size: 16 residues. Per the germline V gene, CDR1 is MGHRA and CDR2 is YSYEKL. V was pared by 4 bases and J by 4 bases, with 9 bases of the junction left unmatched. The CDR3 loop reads CASSPPGTGVNQPQHF. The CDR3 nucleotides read TGCGCCAGCAGCCCCCCAGGGACAGGCGTGAATCAGCCCCAGCATTTT.

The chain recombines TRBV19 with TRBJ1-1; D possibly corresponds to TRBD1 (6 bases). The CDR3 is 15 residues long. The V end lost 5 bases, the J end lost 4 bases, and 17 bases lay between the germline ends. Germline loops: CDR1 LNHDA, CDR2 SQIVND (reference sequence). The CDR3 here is CASSAHTGLGTEAFF. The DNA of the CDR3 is TGTGCCAGTAGTGCCCACACAGGGTTGGGCACTGAAGCTTTCTTT.

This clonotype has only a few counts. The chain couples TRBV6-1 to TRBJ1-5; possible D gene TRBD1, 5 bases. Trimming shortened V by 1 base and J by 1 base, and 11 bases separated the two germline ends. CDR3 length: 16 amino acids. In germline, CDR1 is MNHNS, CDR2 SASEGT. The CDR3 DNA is TGTGCCAGCAGTGAAGGACTAGGACACAGCAATCAGCCCCAGCATTTT. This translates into CASSEGLGHSNQPQHF.

DNA of the CDR3: TGCGCCAGCAGCTGGACTGGACGTAACTACAATGAGCAGTTCTTC. This encodes CASSWTGRNYNEQFF. The chain joins TRBV5-1 to TRBJ2-1, with a possible D match to TRBD2 (5 bases). Trimming shortened V by 3 bases and J by 3 bases, and 13 bases separated the two germline ends. CDR3 length: 15 amino acids. Germline V gene lookup returns CDR1 SGHRS and CDR2 YFSETQ.

In nucleotides, the CDR3 is TGCAGTGCTAGAGACGGGACCGGAGTCAGCTATGGCTACACCTTC. This sequence encodes CSARDGTGVSYGYTF. The chain employs TRBV20-1 and TRBJ1-2; D perhaps matches TRBD1 (5 bases). Trimming took 0 bases from V and 4 from J, leaving 15 bases between them. CDR1 and CDR2 (germline): DFQATT, SNEGSKA (reference sequence). The CDR3 covers 15 residues.

The CDR3 sequence: CASKTSGSQPYNEQFF. DNA for the CDR3: TGTGCCAGCAAAACTAGCGGGAGCCAGCCCTACAATGAGCAGTTCTTC. V and J are TRBV21-1 and TRBJ2-1; the table's D call, TRBD2, was not checked against the DNA. TRBV21-1 is a pseudogene. The CDR3 extends over 16 amino acids.

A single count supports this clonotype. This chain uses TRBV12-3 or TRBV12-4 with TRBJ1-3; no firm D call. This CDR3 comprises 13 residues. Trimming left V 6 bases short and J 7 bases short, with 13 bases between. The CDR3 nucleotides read TGTGCCAGCAGCCCTACACGAGGGAACACCATATATTTT. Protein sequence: CASSPTRGNTIYF.

The CDR3 sequence: CSVFAGLGTNEQFF. Written as DNA, the CDR3 is TGCAGTGTTTTCGCGGGACTAGGCACCAATGAGCAGTTCTTC. The V and J genes are TRBV20-1 and TRBJ2-1; the match to TRBD2 covers 8 bases. Germline V gene data show CDR1 as DFQATT and CDR2 as SNEGSKA (reference sequence). Unmatched junction bases numbered 11, after V lost 7 bases and J lost 6 bases. This CDR3 has 14 residues.

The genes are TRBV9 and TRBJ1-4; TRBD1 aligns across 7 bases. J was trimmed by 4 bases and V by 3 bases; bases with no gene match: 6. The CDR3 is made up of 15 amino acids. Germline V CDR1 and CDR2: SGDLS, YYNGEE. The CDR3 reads CASSEGGDSNEKLFF. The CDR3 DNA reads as TGTGCCAGCAGCGAAGGAGGGGACAGTAATGAAAAACTGTTTTTT.

The CDR3 DNA follows: TGTGCCAGCAGTTTCCCCGGGACAGGGGGCCATGGCTACACCTTC. It yields the protein CASSFPGTGGHGYTF. V and J are TRBV12-3 or TRBV12-4 and TRBJ1-2; 12 bases match TRBD1. The CDR3 consists of 15 residues. The V gene end was trimmed by 3 bases and the J gene end by 6 bases; junction bases not matched to a gene: 5.

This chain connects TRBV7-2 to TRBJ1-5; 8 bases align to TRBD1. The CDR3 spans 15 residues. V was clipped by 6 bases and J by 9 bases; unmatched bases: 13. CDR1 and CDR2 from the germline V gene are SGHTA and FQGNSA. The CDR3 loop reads CASSPGQGRTRPQHF. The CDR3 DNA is TGTGCCAGCAGTCCCGGACAGGGCCGGACGAGGCCCCAGCATTTT.

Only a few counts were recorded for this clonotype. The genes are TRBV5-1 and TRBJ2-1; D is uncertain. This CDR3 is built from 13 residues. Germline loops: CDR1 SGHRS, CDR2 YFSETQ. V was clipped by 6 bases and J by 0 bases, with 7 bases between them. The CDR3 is CASISSSYNEQFF. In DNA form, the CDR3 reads TGCGCCAGCATTTCGAGCTCCTACAATGAGCAGTTCTTC.

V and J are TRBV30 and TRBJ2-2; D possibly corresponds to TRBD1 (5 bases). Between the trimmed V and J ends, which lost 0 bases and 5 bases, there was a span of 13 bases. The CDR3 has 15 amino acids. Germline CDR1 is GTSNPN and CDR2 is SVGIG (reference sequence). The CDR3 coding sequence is TGTGCCTGGAGTGTTACCCGGGCAGGGACCGGGGAGCTGTTTTTT. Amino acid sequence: CAWSVTRAGTGELFF.

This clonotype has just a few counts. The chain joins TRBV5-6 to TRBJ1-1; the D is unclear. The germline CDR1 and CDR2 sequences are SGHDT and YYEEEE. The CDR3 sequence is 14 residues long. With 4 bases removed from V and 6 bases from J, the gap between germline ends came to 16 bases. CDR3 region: CASSAGPGRSEAFF. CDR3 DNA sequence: TGTGCCAGCAGCGCCGGACCGGGGAGATCTGAAGCTTTCTTT.

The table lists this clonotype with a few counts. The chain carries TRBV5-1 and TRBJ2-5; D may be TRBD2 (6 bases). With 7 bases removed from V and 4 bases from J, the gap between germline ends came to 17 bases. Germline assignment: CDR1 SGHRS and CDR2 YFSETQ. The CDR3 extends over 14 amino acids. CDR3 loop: CASSRGGVGETQYF. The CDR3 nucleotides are TGCGCCAGCTCGAGAGGAGGGGTTGGAGAGACCCAGTACTTC.

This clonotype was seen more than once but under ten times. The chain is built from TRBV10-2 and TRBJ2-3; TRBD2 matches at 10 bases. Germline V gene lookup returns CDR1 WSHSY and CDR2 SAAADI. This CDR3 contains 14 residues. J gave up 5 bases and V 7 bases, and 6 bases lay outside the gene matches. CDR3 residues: CASTLAGGRDTQYF. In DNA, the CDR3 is TGCGCCAGCACCTTAGCGGGAGGTAGAGATACGCAGTATTTT.

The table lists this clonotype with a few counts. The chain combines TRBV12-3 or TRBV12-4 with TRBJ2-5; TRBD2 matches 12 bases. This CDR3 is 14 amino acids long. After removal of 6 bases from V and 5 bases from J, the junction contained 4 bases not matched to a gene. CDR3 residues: CASRRLAGAETQYF. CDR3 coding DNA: TGTGCCAGCAGGCGACTAGCGGGAGCTGAGACCCAGTACTTC.

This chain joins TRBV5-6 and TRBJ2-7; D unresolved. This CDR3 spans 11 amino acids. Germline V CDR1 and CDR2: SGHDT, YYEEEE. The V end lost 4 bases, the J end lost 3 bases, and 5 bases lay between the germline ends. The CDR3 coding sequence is TGTGCCAGCAGCACCTTCTACGAGCAGTACTTC. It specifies CASSTFYEQYF.

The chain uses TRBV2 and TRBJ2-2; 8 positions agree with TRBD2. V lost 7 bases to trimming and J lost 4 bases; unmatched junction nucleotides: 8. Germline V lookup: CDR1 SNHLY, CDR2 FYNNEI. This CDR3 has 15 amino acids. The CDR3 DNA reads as TGTGCCAGCAAAGCGGGGGTCGGGGTCACCGGGGAGCTGTTTTTT. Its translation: CASKAGVGVTGELFF. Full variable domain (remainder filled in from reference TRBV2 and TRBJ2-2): EPEVTQTPSHQVTQMGQEVILRCVPISNHLYFYWYRQILGQKVEFLVSFYNNEISEKSEIFDDQFSVERPDGSNFTLKIRSTKLEDSAMYFCASKAGVGVTGELFFGEGSRLTVL.

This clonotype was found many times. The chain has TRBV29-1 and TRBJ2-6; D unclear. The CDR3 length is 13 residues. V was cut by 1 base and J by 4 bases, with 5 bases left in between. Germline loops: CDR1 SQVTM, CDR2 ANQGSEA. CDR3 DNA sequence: TGCAGCGTTGAAGGAGGCGGGGCCAACGTCCTGACTTTC. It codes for CSVEGGGANVLTF.

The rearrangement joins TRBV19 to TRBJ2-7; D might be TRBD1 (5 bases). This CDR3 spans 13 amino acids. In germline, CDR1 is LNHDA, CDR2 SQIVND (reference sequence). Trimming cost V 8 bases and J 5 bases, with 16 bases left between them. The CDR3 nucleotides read TGTGCCAGTCACGGACACGGAGTCGACGAGCAGTACTTC. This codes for CASHGHGVDEQYF.

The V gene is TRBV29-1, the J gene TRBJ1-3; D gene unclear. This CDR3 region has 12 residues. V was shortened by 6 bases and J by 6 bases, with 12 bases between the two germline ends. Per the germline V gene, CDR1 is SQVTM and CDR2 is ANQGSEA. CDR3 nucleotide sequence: TGCAGCGTCCTCGGCGTGGAAAACACCATATATTTT. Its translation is CSVLGVENTIYF.